The 24 T cell receptor beta chains listed next were all sequenced from one sample in a study of blood T cell repertoires in COVID-19. Sequenced by immunoSEQ multiplex PCR; TCRdb stores in-frame clones only, minus some. The sample contains 100,000 or so clones, around four fifths of which appear only once. The sequencing input was peripheral blood. The receptors stem from an older woman with active or convalescent COVID-19.

The rearrangement links TRBV24-1 to TRBJ2-1; D possibly corresponds to TRBD2 (7 bases). CDR1 KGHDR and CDR2 SFDVKD come from the germline V gene. V shed 7 bases and J shed 9 bases, with 15 bases lying between them. The CDR3 covers 13 residues. CDR3 residues: CATRGGQGSEQFF. The CDR3 bases are TGTGCCACCAGGGGGGGGCAGGGGAGTGAGCAGTTCTTC.

This chain uses TRBV5-5 with TRBJ1-3, with a weak D call TRBD1 (6 bases). Germline values: CDR1 SGHKS, CDR2 YYEKEE (reference sequence). Trimming removed 7 bases at V and 0 bases at J, with 11 bases between. The CDR3 runs 14 residues. The CDR3 region is CASGRGHSGNTIYF. The DNA for the CDR3 is TGTGCCAGCGGCAGGGGTCACTCTGGAAACACCATATATTTT. Full variable domain (outside the CDR3, taken from reference TRBV5-5 and TRBJ1-3): DAGVTQSPTHLIKTRGQQVTLRCSPISGHKSVSWYQQVLGQGPQFIFQYYEKEERGRGNFPDRFSARQFPNYSSELNVNALLLGDSALYLCASGRGHSGNTIYFGEGSWLTVV.

This clone has just one count. This rearrangement joins TRBV11-2 to TRBJ2-7; TRBD1 might be the D (6 bases). V gave up 0 bases and J gave up 2 bases, with 14 bases separating them. The CDR3 is 16 residues long. Germline-derived CDR1 and CDR2 are SGHAT and FQNNGV. CDR3 bases: TGTGCCAGCAGCTTAGATCCCCACAGGGCAGCCTACGAGCAGTACTTC. Translated: CASSLDPHRAAYEQYF.

The chain couples TRBV3-1 (or the pseudogene TRBV3-2) to TRBJ1-5; possible D gene TRBD1, 5 bases. Germline V gene lookup returns CDR1 LGHDT and CDR2 YNNKEL (reference sequence). The CDR3 sequence is 14 residues long. The V gene lost 2 bases and the J gene lost 11 bases, with 16 bases spanning the gap. CDR3 nucleotides: TGTGCCAGCAGCCAAAAAGTCCAGGGTCGAGCCCAGCATTTT. It translates to CASSQKVQGRAQHF.

A single count supports this clone. This chain uses TRBV25-1 with TRBJ1-2; 7 bases are a match to TRBD1. The CDR3 totals 14 residues. V was clipped by 10 bases and J by 1 base; unmatched bases: 9. Germline assignment: CDR1 MGHDK and CDR2 SYGVNS. CDR3 coding DNA: TGTGCCAACAGGGGACAGCTAAATAACTATGGCTACACCTTC. Amino acid sequence: CANRGQLNNYGYTF.

The gene calls are TRBV3-1 (or the pseudogene TRBV3-2) and TRBJ2-1, with D perhaps TRBD1 (6 bases). CDR3 length: 13 amino acids. CDR1 is LGHDT and CDR2 is YNNKEL in the germline V gene (reference sequence). Trimming took 4 bases from V and 13 from J, leaving 17 bases between them. In nucleotides, the CDR3 is TGTGCCAGCAGCCTAAGGGACACCACGGTCCAGTTCTTC. It is translated as CASSLRDTTVQFF.

This sequence joins TRBV18 and TRBJ1-1; D gene unclear. V was pared by 3 bases and J by 11 bases, with 16 bases between. Germline CDR1 KGHSH, CDR2 LQKENI. The CDR3 is 13 amino acids. CDR3 coding DNA: TGTGCCAGCTCACCCCCGGGAGAAAGATGGGCTTTCTTT. Its translation is CASSPPGERWAFF.

This rearrangement joins TRBV19 to TRBJ2-1, with 12 positions matching TRBD2. With V trimmed by 1 base and J by 8 bases, 9 bases remained unmatched. This CDR3 has 17 residues. CDR1 is LNHDA and CDR2 is SQIVND in the germline V gene (reference sequence). This CDR3 is CASSIGPPSGGAYEQFF. CDR3 sequence (DNA): TGTGCCAGTAGTATAGGGCCCCCTAGCGGGGGGGCCTATGAGCAGTTCTTC.

The sample holds a few counts of this clone. The chain employs TRBV11-2 and TRBJ2-3, with a weak D call TRBD1 (5 bases). The germline CDR1 and CDR2 sequences are SGHAT and FQNNGV. V was trimmed by 1 base and J by 4 bases, leaving 21 bases between them. This CDR3 has 18 amino acids. CDR3 in amino acids: CASSLGTTEKTPSDTQYF. In DNA form, the CDR3 reads TGTGCCAGCAGCTTAGGTACGACAGAAAAGACTCCATCAGATACGCAGTATTTT.

The chain has TRBV6-5 and TRBJ2-7; 9 nucleotides line up with TRBD1. Germline V CDR1 and CDR2: MNHEY, SVGAGI. J was trimmed by 3 bases and V by 5 bases; bases with no gene match: 5. This CDR3 contains 14 residues. CDR3 coding DNA: TGTGCCAGCAGTAACAGGGGGCTGAACTACGAGCAGTACTTC. Translating it yields CASSNRGLNYEQYF.

V is TRBV4-3 and J is TRBJ2-7; 7 positions agree with TRBD2. CDR1 and CDR2 (germline): LGHNA, YSLEER. There are 18 residues in the CDR3. V trimming: 0 bases; J trimming: 3 bases; junction bases outside the gene matches: 14. The CDR3 DNA reads as TGCGCCAGCAGCCAAGATCCCCCGATCGGGGGGACCTTCTACGAGCAGTACTTC. This codes for CASSQDPPIGGTFYEQYF.

The chain combines TRBV2 with TRBJ1-1; possible D gene TRBD1, 6 bases. Per germline, CDR1 SNHLY and CDR2 FYNNEI. The CDR3 is 14 amino acids. V gave up 6 bases and J gave up 2 bases, with 13 bases separating them. The CDR3 sequence: CASRSRGVNTEAFF. DNA of the CDR3: TGTGCCAGCAGAAGCAGGGGAGTAAACACTGAAGCTTTCTTT.

The rearrangement links TRBV18 to TRBJ2-5; a weak D match, TRBD2 (6 bases). The germline gives CDR1 KGHSH, CDR2 LQKENI. The CDR3 is 15 residues long. V lost 4 bases to trimming and J lost 5 bases, with 17 bases between them. CDR3 amino acids: CASSRDSLMGETQYF. The CDR3 nucleotides are TGTGCCAGCTCACGGGACTCCCTAATGGGGGAGACCCAGTACTTC.

The chain carries TRBV27 and TRBJ1-4, with D possibly TRBD1 on 5 matching bases. Germline-derived CDR1 and CDR2 are MNHEY and SMNVEV (reference sequence). The ends were cut back, 3 bases at V and 4 bases at J, with 9 bases in the middle. The CDR3 sequence is 14 residues long. For the CDR3, the DNA is TGTGCCAGCAGTTTTCAGGGTTATAATGAAAAACTGTTTTTT. It is translated as CASSFQGYNEKLFF.

The chain recombines TRBV6-5 with TRBJ1-5; no clear D. CDR3 length equals 15 residues. Germline V gene sequence: CDR1 MNHEY, CDR2 SVGAGI. V was trimmed by 6 bases and J by 0 bases, leaving 12 bases between them. CDR3 DNA sequence: TGTGCCAGCAGACCAAATCCTAATAGCAATCAGCCCCAGCATTTT. Translated, it gives CASRPNPNSNQPQHF.

In its sample, this clone was seen once. The chain carries TRBV5-1 and TRBJ1-1; 7 bases match TRBD1. There are 18 residues in the CDR3. From germline, CDR1 is SGHRS and CDR2 YFSETQ. J lost 1 base, V lost 6 bases, and 18 bases had no gene match. CDR3 sequence reads: CASKDSAKPGQQNTEAFF. Here the CDR3 DNA reads TGCGCCAGCAAAGATTCCGCGAAACCGGGACAGCAGAACACTGAAGCTTTCTTT.

The chain uses TRBV7-2 and TRBJ2-7, with TRBD2 matching 11 bases. The CDR3 covers 14 residues. Losses at the gene ends were 4 bases for V and 7 bases for J; bases not matched to a gene: 6. CDR1 SGHTA and CDR2 FQGNSA come from the germline V gene. CDR3 bases: TGTGCCAGCAGCTCCCTAGCGGGGGGCTGGGAGCAGTACTTC. Its protein product is CASSSLAGGWEQYF.

This chain connects TRBV10-3 to TRBJ2-7; D is perhaps TRBD1 (5 bases). The V end was cut by 0 bases, the J end by 2 bases, with 14 bases between. The CDR3 sequence is 16 residues long. In germline, CDR1 is ENHRY, CDR2 SYGVKD. The CDR3 DNA follows: TGTGCCATCAGTGAGTCAAAAGGCCCCAGGGCCTACGAGCAGTACTTC. This translates into CAISESKGPRAYEQYF.

The genes are TRBV5-1 and TRBJ2-7; 9 nucleotides agree with TRBD1. This CDR3 has 14 amino acids. Per the germline V gene, CDR1 is SGHRS and CDR2 is YFSETQ. The ends lost 3 bases at V and 6 bases at J; junction bases unmatched: 7. CDR3 protein: CASSSRDRAAEQYF. The CDR3 DNA reads TGCGCCAGCAGCTCCCGGGACAGGGCCGCCGAGCAGTACTTC.

By share, this clone counts as medium-sized. The chain is built from TRBV4-3 and TRBJ2-1; TRBD2 matches 7 bases. J was trimmed by 0 bases and V by 0 bases; bases with no gene match: 2. The CDR3 totals 16 residues. CDR1 is LGHNA and CDR2 is YSLEER in the germline V gene. CDR3 sequence: CASSQDGGGSYNEQFF. In nucleotides, the CDR3 is TGCGCCAGCAGCCAAGATGGGGGGGGCTCCTACAATGAGCAGTTCTTC.

The chain has TRBV27 and TRBJ1-1, with D possibly matching TRBD1 (5 bases). Looked up from germline, CDR1 is MNHEY and CDR2 is SMNVEV (reference sequence). The CDR3 has 13 residues. V was pared by 6 bases and J by 1 base, with 9 bases between. This CDR3 is CASSRRENTEAFF. The CDR3 DNA sequence: TGTGCCAGCAGCCGCAGGGAGAACACTGAAGCTTTCTTT.

The rearrangement joins TRBV7-2 to TRBJ2-7, with unresolved D. The CDR3 has 10 residues. CDR1 is SGHTA and CDR2 is FQGNSA in the germline V gene. Trimming left V 6 bases short and J 6 bases short, with 6 bases between. This CDR3 reads CASSSSEQYF. CDR3 nucleotides: TGTGCCAGCAGTAGTTCCGAGCAGTACTTC.

This chain joins TRBV18 and TRBJ2-7, with D maybe TRBD2 (6 bases). The germline V gene encodes CDR1 KGHSH and CDR2 LQKENI. The CDR3 consists of 14 residues. Between the trimmed V and J ends, which lost 6 bases and 1 base, there was a span of 13 bases. The CDR3 DNA is TGTGCCAGCTCCACCGTGCGGGGATCCTACGAGCAGTACTTC. It encodes CASSTVRGSYEQYF.

The gene calls are TRBV29-1 and TRBJ1-3; unclear D gene. This CDR3 region has 13 residues. In germline, CDR1 is SQVTM, CDR2 ANQGSEA. Trimming removed 2 bases from V and 2 bases from J, with 7 bases in between. The CDR3 DNA reads TGCAGCGTTGAAAGTGAGGCTGGAAACACCATATATTTT. As protein: CSVESEAGNTIYF.